Listed here are 20 T cell receptor beta chains from one sample, sequenced in a study of cytomegalovirus exposure and HLA in healthy donors. With 60 Vbeta and 13 Jbeta primers, the PCR was carried out. Using immunoSEQ multiplex PCR, the repertoire was profiled, and TCRdb retains in-frame clones only, with some absent. Of 150,000 to 200,000 clones detected, approximately 85% appear once; the ten largest clones hold more than 1.5%. The sample comprised PBMCs. These receptors were collected from a man younger than 35 in good health and CMV-seronegative.

This sequence joins TRBV30 and TRBJ2-3, with TRBD2 identical over 7 bases. Germline V gene data show CDR1 as GTSNPN and CDR2 as SVGIG (reference sequence). Trimming removed 5 bases from V and 4 bases from J; junction bases left unmatched: 9. The CDR3 has 14 amino acids. The CDR3 reads CAWRPPLAADTQYF. The CDR3 bases are TGTGCCTGGCGACCCCCCCTAGCGGCAGATACGCAGTATTTT.

The chain combines TRBV7-2 with TRBJ2-5, with D maybe TRBD2 (6 bases). The V gene's germline CDR1 is SGHTA and CDR2 FQGNSA. Trimming stripped 3 bases from V and 5 bases from J, with 10 bases between. This CDR3 contains 13 residues. Here the CDR3 reads CASSFPGVETQYF. The DNA for the CDR3 is TGTGCCAGCAGCTTCCCGGGAGTTGAGACCCAGTACTTC.

The chain is built from TRBV4-1 and TRBJ1-4; perhaps TRBD1 as D (5 bases). Trimming removed 0 bases from V and 8 bases from J, with 13 bases in between. This CDR3 comprises 15 residues. The V gene's germline CDR1 is MGHRA and CDR2 YSYEKL. The DNA for the CDR3 is TGCGCCAGCAGCCAAGAAAGGCATCGGGGGGAAAAACTGTTTTTT. It encodes CASSQERHRGEKLFF.

The rearrangement joins TRBV28 to TRBJ1-1; 8 bases align to TRBD1. The CDR3 is 15 amino acids. V shed 7 bases and J 5 bases; nucleotides not matched to a gene: 12. The germline V gene encodes CDR1 MDHEN and CDR2 SYDVKM. Written as DNA, the CDR3 is TGTGCCAGCAATTCCCTGGACAGGGCGAGGACTGAAGCTTTCTTT. Translating it yields CASNSLDRARTEAFF.

The chain employs TRBV7-3 and TRBJ2-1, with TRBD2 identical over 9 bases. CDR1 and CDR2 (germline): SGHTA, FQGTGA. The V segment lost 5 bases and the J segment 1 base; nucleotides outside the gene matches: 18. The CDR3 loop spans 20 amino acids. The CDR3 DNA sequence: TGTGCCAGCAGCACAAACAAGCGAGGACTAGCGAGCCCGTCCTACAATGAGCAGTTCTTC. It yields the protein CASSTNKRGLASPSYNEQFF.

This clone has more than one count but fewer than ten. The V gene is TRBV14, the J gene TRBJ2-5; D gene unclear. V was clipped by 5 bases and J by 6 bases, with 10 bases between them. CDR1 and CDR2 (germline): SGHDN, FVKESK. The CDR3 sequence is 12 residues long. CDR3 sequence reads: CASSSPFQTQYF. The CDR3 DNA follows: TGTGCCAGCAGCTCCCCCTTTCAGACCCAGTACTTC.

V is TRBV7-2 and J is TRBJ1-5, with no clear D. CDR3 length: 16 amino acids. Germline lookup yields CDR1 SGHTA and CDR2 FQGNSA. Trimming pared 1 base from V and 5 bases from J, leaving 15 bases between. The CDR3: CASSLEVRGGYQPQHF. CDR3 sequence (DNA): TGTGCCAGCAGCTTAGAGGTTCGGGGAGGGTATCAGCCCCAGCATTTT.

The chain recombines TRBV18 with TRBJ2-7, with 11 positions matching TRBD1. CDR3 length equals 17 residues. From germline, CDR1 is KGHSH and CDR2 LQKENI. The junction had 9 bases not matched to a gene; V was cut back by 3 bases and J by 2 bases. The CDR3 coding sequence is TGTGCCAGCTCACCCATGGGATTGGGACAGGGGGCCTACGAGCAGTACTTC. As protein: CASSPMGLGQGAYEQYF.

The chain uses TRBV18 and TRBJ2-7; TRBD1 matches 8 bases. Losses at the gene ends were 6 bases for V and 3 bases for J; bases not matched to a gene: 7. The CDR3 is 14 amino acids. CDR1 and CDR2 from the germline V gene are KGHSH and LQKENI. CDR3 region: CASSEGQELYEQYF. CDR3 nucleotide sequence: TGTGCCAGCTCCGAGGGACAGGAACTCTACGAGCAGTACTTC.

V usage is TRBV5-6 and J usage is TRBJ2-3; 10 bases are a match to TRBD2. Germline CDR1 and CDR2: SGHDT and YYEEEE. The CDR3 covers 15 residues. Losses at the gene ends were 0 bases for V and 4 bases for J; bases not matched to a gene: 2. Here the CDR3 reads CASSLVLAGADTQYF. CDR3 coding DNA: TGTGCCAGCAGCTTGGTGCTAGCGGGGGCAGATACGCAGTATTTT. The full variable domain, with the rest looked up from reference TRBV5-6 and TRBJ2-3, is DAGVTQSPTHLIKTRGQQVTLRCSPKSGHDTVSWYQQALGQGPQFIFQYYEEEERQRGNFPDRFSGHQFPNYSSELNVNALLLGDSALYLCASSLVLAGADTQYFGPGTRLTVL.

The rearrangement joins TRBV7-6 to TRBJ2-1; 9 positions match TRBD2. The V and J ends lost 6 bases and 4 bases, in that order; junction bases with no gene match: 10. This CDR3 is 16 amino acids long. In germline, CDR1 is SGHVS, CDR2 FNYEAQ. DNA for the CDR3: TGTGCCAGCAGACCACGAGGAGCGGGAGGTTACAATGAGCAGTTCTTC. It translates to CASRPRGAGGYNEQFF.

J is TRBJ2-7 and V is TRBV18; D unclear. Germline V gene lookup returns CDR1 KGHSH and CDR2 LQKENI. Trimming stripped 0 bases from V and 1 base from J, with 10 bases between. This CDR3 has 15 amino acids. Written as DNA, the CDR3 is TGTGCCAGCTCACCACCTGCCTGGCATTCCTACGAGCAGTACTTC. This gives the protein CASSPPAWHSYEQYF. Together with reference TRBV18 and TRBJ2-7, the CDR3 gives the full variable domain: NAGVMQNPRHLVRRRGQEARLRCSPMKGHSHVYWYRQLPEEGLKFMVYLQKENIIDESGMPKERFSAEFPKEGPSILRIQQVVRGDSAAYFCASSPPAWHSYEQYFGPGTRLTVT.

The chain recombines TRBV2 with TRBJ2-3, with 8 bases matching TRBD2. The V gene's germline CDR1 is SNHLY and CDR2 FYNNEI. The CDR3 length is 17 residues. With 0 bases clipped from V and 1 base from J, the junction kept 6 bases outside the gene matches. CDR3 sequence: CASSEAPSGSGTDTQYF. As DNA, the CDR3 is TGTGCCAGCAGTGAAGCGCCTAGCGGGTCCGGCACAGATACGCAGTATTTT.

The CDR3 DNA follows: TGTGCCAGCAGTTACGGACAGGTGCCTTACAATGAGCAGTTCTTC. As protein: CASSYGQVPYNEQFF. The J gene is TRBJ2-1, the V gene TRBV27; TRBD1 matches at 7 bases. From germline, CDR1 is MNHEY and CDR2 SMNVEV (reference sequence). The V segment lost 4 bases and the J segment 4 bases; nucleotides outside the gene matches: 7. The CDR3 extends over 15 amino acids.

Only one count was recorded for this clone. The chain is built from TRBV29-1 and TRBJ2-3; D ambiguous. This CDR3 is built from 12 residues. The germline CDR1 and CDR2 sequences are SQVTM and ANQGSEA. V was shortened by 4 bases and J by 2 bases, with 7 bases between the two germline ends. The CDR3 region is CSVALLTDTQYF. DNA of the CDR3: TGCAGCGTTGCCTTACTCACAGATACGCAGTATTTT.

The CDR3 DNA follows: TGTGCCAGCAGTTATGACAGGGGCGAATCCTACGAGCAGTACTTC. Translating it yields CASSYDRGESYEQYF. The V gene is TRBV7-2, the J gene TRBJ2-7; 8 nucleotides line up with TRBD1. The CDR3 extends over 15 amino acids. Losses at the gene ends were 6 bases for V and 1 base for J; bases not matched to a gene: 8. CDR1 is SGHTA and CDR2 is FQGNSA in the germline V gene.

This rearrangement joins TRBV9 to TRBJ1-4, with TRBD1 identical over 9 bases. With 0 bases clipped from V and 3 bases from J, the junction kept 3 bases outside the gene matches. Germline loops: CDR1 SGDLS, CDR2 YYNGEE. This CDR3 has 16 amino acids. In nucleotides, the CDR3 is TGTGCCAGCAGCGTAGGACAGGGGGGCGCTAATGAAAAACTGTTTTTT. Translation gives CASSVGQGGANEKLFF.

The chain recombines TRBV27 with TRBJ1-2, with TRBD1 as a possible D gene (5 bases). The CDR3 runs 14 residues. Germline assignment: CDR1 MNHEY and CDR2 SMNVEV (reference sequence). The V gene lost 5 bases and the J gene lost 4 bases, with 14 bases spanning the gap. CDR3 protein: CASSAGQGFYGYTF. CDR3 bases: TGTGCCAGCAGTGCCGGACAAGGATTCTATGGCTACACCTTC.

The chain uses TRBV18 and TRBJ2-5, with D unresolved. CDR1 is KGHSH and CDR2 is LQKENI in the germline V gene. V lost 0 bases, J lost 2 bases, and 7 bases lay in between. The CDR3 spans 14 residues. The CDR3 nucleotides are TGTGCCAGCTCACCACCGGCAGGACAAGAGACCCAGTACTTC. The encoded protein is CASSPPAGQETQYF.

The chain is built from TRBV19 and TRBJ2-5, with 12 bases lining up with TRBD2. The germline V gene has CDR1 LNHDA and CDR2 SQIVND (reference sequence). The trim removed 6 bases at V and 4 bases at J, leaving 9 bases unmatched. The CDR3 consists of 16 residues. CDR3 nucleotides: TGTGCCAGTAGACCCTCTAGCGGGGGGGGTCTAGAGACCCAGTACTTC. Translating gives CASRPSSGGGLETQYF.